The 14 T cell receptor beta chains below all came from one sample that was sequenced in a study of blood T cell repertoires in COVID-19 (dated by TCRdb to about 2020). The library was obtained by the immunoSEQ multiplex PCR assay. As stored in TCRdb, this immuneACCESS dataset retains in-frame rearrangements with V and J assigned. A fraction of the clones does not appear; measured against another copy, unresolved V genes explain less than half of the discrepancy, and the remainder lacks a known reason. This sample lists more than 65,000 clones; nearly 90% were detected once. The top ten clonotypes cover approximately 8.9% of the sample. Specimen: peripheral blood. The receptor set was obtained from a man aged 50-60 years with acute or convalescent COVID-19.

The gene calls are TRBV5-1 and TRBJ1-6, with D uncertain. The ends were cut back, 4 bases at V and 9 bases at J, with 14 bases in the middle. CDR3 length: 14 amino acids. The germline V gene encodes CDR1 SGHRS and CDR2 YFSETQ. CDR3 loop: CASSLRLNSSPLHF. Written as DNA, the CDR3 is TGCGCCAGCAGCCTCAGGTTGAATAGTTCACCCCTCCACTTT.

In nucleotides, the CDR3 is TGTGCCAGCAGCCAGGGTTATTCTGAAGCTTTCTTT. Its translation is CASSQGYSEAFF. The chain links TRBV6-5 to TRBJ1-1; D might be TRBD1 (5 bases). The CDR3 extends over 12 amino acids. The V end was cut by 6 bases, the J end by 6 bases, with 11 bases between. Germline V gene lookup returns CDR1 MNHEY and CDR2 SVGAGI.

This clone has only a few counts. V is TRBV19 and J is TRBJ1-2; 7 bases agree with TRBD1. Germline-derived CDR1 and CDR2 are LNHDA and SQIVND (reference sequence). The CDR3 is 17 amino acids. V was clipped by 6 bases and J by 7 bases; unmatched bases: 20. In DNA, the CDR3 is TGTGCCAGTAGGAAGGAGGGACAGAGCCGAGGTTTTGCTGGCTACACCTTC. This gives the protein CASRKEGQSRGFAGYTF. The whole variable domain, filled in from reference TRBV19 and TRBJ1-2, reads DGGITQSPKYLFRKEGQNVTLSCEQNLNHDAMYWYRQDPGQGLRLIYYSQIVNDFQKGDIAEGYSVSREKKESFPLTVTSAQKNPTAFYLCASRKEGQSRGFAGYTFGSGTRLTVV.

A note on this clone: The junction shows a germline mismatch at one end, possibly a read error. The chain recombines TRBV3-1 (or the pseudogene TRBV3-2) with TRBJ2-5; TRBD2 matches 9 bases. CDR1 is LGHDT, CDR2 YNNKEL, per germline (reference sequence). The CDR3 is made up of 19 amino acids. Written as DNA, the CDR3 is TGTGTCAGCAGCCAAGAATTCGGGACTAGCTCCGGCAGTCGAGAGACCCAGTACTTC. It yields the protein CVSSQEFGTSSGSRETQYF.

The J gene is TRBJ2-3, the V gene TRBV29-1; 8 positions match TRBD2. The CDR3 loop spans 15 amino acids. The ends lost 4 bases at V and 5 bases at J; junction bases unmatched: 11. Looked up from germline, CDR1 is SQVTM and CDR2 is ANQGSEA. The DNA of the CDR3 is TGCAGCGTTGTATTTTTAAAACTAGCGGAAGATACGCAGTATTTT. It is translated as CSVVFLKLAEDTQYF.

The chain combines TRBV9 with TRBJ1-1; 11 nucleotides agree with TRBD1. This CDR3 comprises 15 residues. V lost 0 bases, J lost 4 bases, and 2 bases stayed unmatched. The germline CDR1 and CDR2 sequences are SGDLS and YYNGEE. CDR3 residues: CASSVEGTGGTEAFF. CDR3 coding DNA: TGTGCCAGCAGCGTAGAAGGGACAGGGGGCACTGAAGCTTTCTTT.

The chain combines TRBV20-1 with TRBJ2-7; tentatively, D is TRBD1 (5 bases). Germline V gives CDR1 DFQATT, CDR2 SNEGSKA (reference sequence). This CDR3 spans 14 amino acids. Trimming stripped 3 bases from V and 4 bases from J, with 16 bases between. Written as DNA, the CDR3 is TGCAGTGCTAGTTTTCAGGGTAAGAGATACGAGCAGTACGTC. It specifies CSASFQGKRYEQYV.

The chain uses TRBV3-1 (or the pseudogene TRBV3-2) and TRBJ1-6; maybe TRBD1 (6 bases). The V and J ends lost 0 bases and 9 bases respectively, with 9 bases between them. Germline V lookup: CDR1 LGHDT, CDR2 YNNKEL (reference sequence). This CDR3 is 14 amino acids long. CDR3 in DNA: TGTGCCAGCAGCCAAGACAGGGGTGCTTCACCCCTCCACTTT. This encodes CASSQDRGASPLHF.

The V and J genes are TRBV7-6 and TRBJ1-2, with D possibly being TRBD1 (6 bases). CDR1 and CDR2 (germline): SGHVS, FNYEAQ. The CDR3 has 13 amino acids. V was pared by 5 bases and J by 8 bases, with 15 bases between. The CDR3 DNA reads as TGTGCCAGCAGCCCCGTACAGGGTGGAGGCTACACCTTC. It specifies CASSPVQGGGYTF.

The V gene is TRBV6-2 or TRBV6-3, the J gene TRBJ1-5, with D possibly TRBD1 on 5 matching bases. Germline loops: CDR1 MNHEY, CDR2 SVGEGT. The V end lost 0 bases, the J end lost 6 bases, and 21 bases lay between the germline ends. This CDR3 contains 18 residues. The CDR3 DNA reads TGTGCCAGCAGTTACTCGAAGGGCGAGGGTCGGGACTCTCAGCCCCAGCATTTT. This gives the protein CASSYSKGEGRDSQPQHF.

The V call is TRBV11-2, the J call TRBJ2-3; D is unresolved. The CDR3 consists of 14 residues. The ends were cut back, 2 bases at V and 4 bases at J, with 10 bases in the middle. Germline V gene data show CDR1 as SGHAT and CDR2 as FQNNGV. CDR3 loop: CASSLLLAADTQYF. The CDR3 nucleotides are TGTGCCAGCAGCTTACTATTAGCAGCAGATACGCAGTATTTT.

This clone was seen only once. This chain links TRBV18 with TRBJ1-3, with 10 bases that match TRBD1. This CDR3 is 18 amino acids long. V trimming: 4 bases; J trimming: 0 bases; junction bases outside the gene matches: 9. Germline CDR1 KGHSH, CDR2 LQKENI. The CDR3 DNA reads as TGTGCCAGCTCACGCAACCCGGGACAGGGGTACTCTGGAAACACCATATATTTT. It encodes CASSRNPGQGYSGNTIYF.

In its sample, this clone was seen a few times. The CDR3 DNA reads as TGTGCCAGCAGTTTCCGGGACAGGGGTAATCAGCCCCAGCATTTT. Translating it yields CASSFRDRGNQPQHF. The gene calls are TRBV6-6 and TRBJ1-5; 10 bases line up with TRBD1. The CDR3 is 15 residues long. From germline, CDR1 is MNHNY and CDR2 SVGAGI (reference sequence). With V trimmed by 4 bases and J by 4 bases, 4 bases remained unmatched.

The J gene is TRBJ1-2, the V gene TRBV3-1 (or the pseudogene TRBV3-2); TRBD1 matches at 9 bases. In germline, CDR1 is LGHDT, CDR2 YNNKEL (reference sequence). The CDR3 is 13 amino acids. V was pared by 1 base and J by 8 bases, with 2 bases of the junction left unmatched. For the CDR3, the DNA is TGTGCCAGCAGCCAAGGGACAGGGGTCGGCTACACCTTC. Translated: CASSQGTGVGYTF.